The clone carrying this T cell receptor (beta chain) is labeled as medium-sized. What it recognizes is unknown. These data originate in a study of metastatic and nonmetastatic thyroid tumors. Study context: Blood and tumor or nodule tissue repertoires from malignant and benign thyroid patients were compared. Study-level points and caveats: Benign nodules reportedly had significantly lower TCR beta diversity than malignant thyroid tumors in blood and tumor.

Per the original methods: Differences in CDR3 between clinicopathological groups were drawn on to build a classifier intended to discriminate distant-metastatic papillary thyroid cancer patients. TCRdb re-processed the PCR reads through MiXCR. TCRdb's processing, not the authors', yielded these V and J calls. Here the sample spans 23,000 or so clones, about 13% being singletons. Treatment of any kind had been given to no patient before thyroid surgery. Material: blood. The clonotype originates from a female donor with papillary thyroid cancer or a benign thyroid nodule (not recorded which). Some clones in this sample may be carry-over from other donors' samples.

CDR3 nucleotides: TGTGCCAGCAGCCAAGGTAGCGGGCCACCCCTCCACTTT. Translation gives CASSQGSGPPLHF. This chain links TRBV4-2 with TRBJ1-6; D unclear. V was trimmed by 1 base and J by 11 bases, leaving 9 bases between them. The CDR3 sequence is 13 residues long. In germline, CDR1 is LGHNA, CDR2 YNFKEQ.